These T cell receptor beta chains were read from a single sample in a study of control samples from healthy donors and cancer patients. Assay: immunoSEQ multiplex PCR; the TCRdb copy retains only in-frame clones and omits some. The sample comprises around 140,000 clones, approximately 94% of which are singletons, and 10% to 15% rests with the top ten. Sequencing was done on a sample of blood. These receptors all stem from a middle-aged man in good health. Each CDR3 is given with its conserved first and last residue. The order of the fields is J gene, V gene, CDR3 protein.

TRBJ2-7	TRBV14	CASSRTSGGGLHYEQYF
TRBJ2-5	TRBV10-3	CAISESAETQYF
TRBJ1-6	TRBV12-3/TRBV12-4	CASTPSKGPLHF
TRBJ2-7	TRBV15	CATSRPRGLVTYEQYF
TRBJ2-3	TRBV14	CASSPDQREGEGTDTQYF
TRBJ2-5	TRBV5-1	CASSPRTSGQETQYF
TRBJ1-6	TRBV3-1/TRBV3-2	CASSQAGLNSPLHF
TRBJ2-7	TRBV9	CASSATGKGEQDEQYF
TRBJ2-1	TRBV11-3	CASSVRQDTYNEQFF
TRBJ1-6	TRBV10-3	CATGRKSSYNSPLHF
TRBJ2-7	TRBV12-3/TRBV12-4	CASRGQGAGEQYF
TRBJ2-7	TRBV28	CASSPWDGSSYEQYF
TRBJ1-1	TRBV5-6	CASSLGAGNTEAFF
TRBJ1-5	TRBV6-5	CASIEGGIGQPQHF
TRBJ1-3	TRBV15	CATSRDLDRTKGNTIYF
TRBJ2-1	TRBV18	CASSPTRANLFF
TRBJ1-1	TRBV6-6	CASSYRANTEAFF
TRBJ1-5	TRBV27	CASSWTGTNQPQHF
TRBJ2-7	TRBV11-2	CASSLTKYEQYF
TRBJ2-5	TRBV5-1	CASSALEGQETQYF